This TCR beta chain was identified during a study of shared clonotypes between healthy human individuals. Points from the study as a whole: The study sampled only blood, and tissue repertoires likely differ. The generation probabilities recorded for non-shared clonotypes fell below those of clonotypes shared by all four donors.

Assay: immunoSEQ multiplex PCR; the TCRdb copy retains only in-frame clones and omits some. The sample includes about 1.5 million clones, around 98% of them seen just once. Adults of Caucasian background living in Nashville, Tennessee made up all donors. Trimming removed 6 bases from V and 5 bases from J, with 11 bases in between. The V gene's germline CDR1 is MGHRA and CDR2 YSYEKL. The CDR3 loop spans 13 amino acids. Remarks on this clone: Its antigen remains unknown.

The chain employs TRBV4-1 and TRBJ1-5; no clear D gene. This TCR came from a man aged 30 to 45 in good health. Sequencing input: naive CD4+ T cells sorted from blood. As for subset: CD45RA+ positively selected. The CDR3 loop reads CASSREGDQPQHF. CDR3 nucleotide sequence: TGCGCCAGCAGTAGGGAGGGCGATCAGCCCCAGCATTTT.